In its sample, the clone carrying this TCR beta chain was seen once. In the original workflow: Amplifying reference gene primers gave estimates of nucleated cell counts. Produced via immunoSEQ multiplex PCR; TCRdb's table is partial and in-frame only. V and J calls and clone size are given by that table; D and trimming were obtained from the DNA. The sample contains some 180,000 clones, 75% to 90% of which appear only once. This record comes from a study of blood T cell repertoires in COVID-19. Overall study: Sites in the United States, Italy and Spain provided acute and convalescent COVID-19 samples. Sources were T cells, B-cell-depleted T cells, or PBMCs; the material itself was cDNA or gDNA.

Germline loops: CDR1 ENHRY, CDR2 SYGVKD. The V end was cut by 4 bases, the J end by 3 bases, with 18 bases between. This CDR3 comprises 16 residues. This chain connects TRBV10-3 to TRBJ1-2, with D unresolved. This TCR came from a woman in her sixties or seventies with acute or convalescent COVID-19. The sample consisted of peripheral blood. In nucleotides, the CDR3 is TGTGCCATCAGTGCTGGACTGATGAGGAGGGACTATGGCTACACCTTC. Its protein product is CAISAGLMRRDYGYTF.